This TCR beta chain stems from a study of CD8 T cells in cerebrospinal fluid in Alzheimer's disease. Overall study: Plate-based nested PCR sequencing and droplet-based sequencing measured CSF T cell clonal expansion. General observations from the study: Patients with mild cognitive impairment or Alzheimer's disease had a larger top CSF clone percentage than controls. Healthy subjects less often had a clone of at least 3% than Alzheimer's patients.

This clonotype is called medium-sized based on its frequency. Its target is not known. TCRdb reanalyzed the 10x single-cell sequencing reads and collapses them to one entry per CDR3 protein, without DNA. This sample's table reports over a thousand distinct CDR3 sequences. A live/dead marker was used to sort live CSF cells for droplet sequencing. Germline lookup yields CDR1 GTSNPN and CDR2 SVGIG (reference sequence). The CDR3 length is 16 residues. The sequenced sample consisted of cerebrospinal fluid. This clonotype was obtained from a human donor in good health. This chain links TRBV30 with TRBJ2-7; TCRdb picks TRBD2, but there is no DNA to check that call. The CDR3 is CAWSPLAGEKTYEQYF.